Below are 2 T cell receptor beta chains sequenced from a single sample in a study of blood T cell repertoires in COVID-19. Sequencing used immunoSEQ multiplex PCR; TCRdb keeps in-frame clones, though not all of them. Of about 68,000 clones listed, approximately 79% are singletons. The sample was peripheral blood. The origin of the receptors is a woman aged 45-65 years with acute or convalescent COVID-19.

The rearrangement joins TRBV18 to TRBJ1-2; D possibly corresponds to TRBD1 (6 bases). The CDR3 runs 16 residues. The germline V gene has CDR1 KGHSH and CDR2 LQKENI. V gave up 5 bases and J gave up 2 bases, with 18 bases separating them. Written as DNA, the CDR3 is TGTGCCAGCTCAGCGGCCGGGACAAAAAAAAACTATGGCTACACCTTC. Its protein product is CASSAAGTKKNYGYTF.

This chain uses TRBV4-1 with TRBJ1-5, with D hard to call. The CDR3 length is 14 residues. The germline gives CDR1 MGHRA, CDR2 YSYEKL. V was clipped by 1 base and J by 4 bases, with 8 bases between them. CDR3 DNA sequence: TGCGCCAGCAGCCAAGGTCACTCAAATCAGCCCCAGCATTTT. It codes for CASSQGHSNQPQHF.